These T cell receptor beta chains were read from a single sample in a study of T cell changes during pregnancy in multiple sclerosis. Profiling relied on immunoSEQ multiplex PCR, and the TCRdb table lists in-frame clones only, not all of them. Counted here are 110,000 or so clones, approximately 93% occurring once; the ten biggest clones make up approximately 6.2%. Here the sequenced sample was peripheral blood, taken before pregnancy. These receptors originate from a female donor with multiple sclerosis, enrolled in a pregnancy study. The CDR3 runs from the conserved cysteine through the conserved F or W. D genes are given only for firm matches.

v_gene,d_gene,j_gene,CDR3aa
TRBV7-6,-,TRBJ2-3,CASSPNLGDTQYF
TRBV4-2,TRBD1,TRBJ2-2,CASSQLDRGNTGELFF
TRBV5-1,TRBD1,TRBJ1-1,CASSWGQGAPDTEAFF
TRBV5-4,-,TRBJ2-7,CASRREQASYEQYF
TRBV19,-,TRBJ1-5,CASNGPGGNQPQHF
TRBV15,TRBD2,TRBJ2-1,CATSRDLAGVREQFF
TRBV9,-,TRBJ2-1,CASSVGNPGGEQFF
TRBV25-1,TRBD1,TRBJ1-4,CASSGTGKNEKLFF
TRBV21-1,-,TRBJ2-7,CASSKYPDRDCYEQYF
TRBV7-2,-,TRBJ2-3,CASSLDGGAGRTQYF
TRBV30,-,TRBJ2-4,CAWSVRGLAKNIQYF
TRBV6-5,-,TRBJ1-1,CASSGTPNTEAFF
TRBV11-2,-,TRBJ2-4,CASSSRTGTLAKNIQYF
TRBV29-1,TRBD2,TRBJ2-5,CSVDQGSGETQYF
TRBV5-1,-,TRBJ1-4,CASSQDSWEGELFF
TRBV5-6,TRBD2,TRBJ2-3,CASSWELAGGFTDTQYF
TRBV7-2,-,TRBJ1-1,CASAFQSRRGTEAFF
TRBV9,TRBD2,TRBJ2-1,CASSVGPGLAGRFYNEQFF
TRBV5-1,TRBD1,TRBJ2-5,CASSPTGQGLETQYF
TRBV6-4,-,TRBJ1-2,CASSDRGYGYTF
TRBV6-5,TRBD1,TRBJ2-7,CASSKDRSSYEQYF
TRBV30,TRBD2,TRBJ2-5,CAWGGSGRRETQYF
TRBV5-4,-,TRBJ1-3,CASSSERGSSGNTIYF
TRBV2,-,TRBJ2-3,CASSAGGTGRDTQYF
TRBV5-1,-,TRBJ1-5,CASSLQGIAGQPQHF
TRBV14,-,TRBJ1-4,CASSQVRGGTTNEKLFF
TRBV6-1,TRBD1,TRBJ1-6,CASSESGGLNSPLHF
TRBV9,-,TRBJ2-5,CASSPGTPQETQYF
TRBV6-1,TRBD1,TRBJ1-1,CASSVNRGTEAFF
TRBV5-4,TRBD2,TRBJ2-2,CASSLGREVSAGELFF
TRBV6-1,-,TRBJ2-1,CASSKTDTYNEQFF